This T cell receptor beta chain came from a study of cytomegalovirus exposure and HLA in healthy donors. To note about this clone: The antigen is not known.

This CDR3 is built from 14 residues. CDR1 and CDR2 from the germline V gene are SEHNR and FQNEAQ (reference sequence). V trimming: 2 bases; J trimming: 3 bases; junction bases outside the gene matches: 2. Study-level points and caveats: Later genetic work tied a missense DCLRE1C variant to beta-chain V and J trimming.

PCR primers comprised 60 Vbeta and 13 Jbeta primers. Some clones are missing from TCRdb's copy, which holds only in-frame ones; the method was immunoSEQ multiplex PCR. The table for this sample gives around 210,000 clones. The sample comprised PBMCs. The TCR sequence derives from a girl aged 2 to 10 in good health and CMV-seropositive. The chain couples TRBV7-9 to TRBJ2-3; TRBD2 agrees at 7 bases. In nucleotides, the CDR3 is TGTGCCAGCAGCTTAAATAGCGGGACAGATACGCAGTATTTT. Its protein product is CASSLNSGTDTQYF.